A single sample is the source of the 5 T cell receptor beta chains below, sequenced in a study of molecular identifiers for immune sequencing clone quantification (dated by TCRdb to between 2017 and 2018). Library preparation was by PCR. The run used an Illumina HiSeq 4000. The public reads were run again by TCRdb, first through fastp at Q25 and then through MiXCR, and only productive beta chains were kept. Each entry is one CDR3 protein sequence, shown with its most common DNA and genes. This sample has about 640,000 distinct CDR3 sequences in its table, and about 20% of those were observed once. Roughly 0.85% of the sample rests with the top ten. Sequencing was performed on naive CD8+ T cells from blood, with Jurkat cell RNA spiked in. Explained via the paper, the cell subset or site label denotes: FACS-sorted CD8+CD4-CCR7+CD45RA+ naive T cells. These receptors came from a human donor in good health. Some libraries in this study had Jurkat cell RNA spiked in.

In this sample, this clonotype turned up many times. V is TRBV7-6 and J is TRBJ1-1, with D possibly matching TRBD1 (5 bases). V shed 7 bases and J shed 5 bases, with 14 bases lying between them. Germline assignment: CDR1 SGHVS and CDR2 FNYEAQ. The CDR3 sequence is 13 residues long. The CDR3 DNA is TGTGCCAGCACCCCGGGAGGGGAGACTGAAGCTTTCTTT. It specifies CASTPGGETEAFF.

This clonotype was seen many times. The chain has TRBV7-9 and TRBJ2-3, with 7 bases lining up with TRBD1. Germline CDR1 SEHNR, CDR2 FQNEAQ (reference sequence). V shed 1 base and J 6 bases; nucleotides not matched to a gene: 7. This CDR3 spans 15 amino acids. CDR3 DNA sequence: TGTGCCAGCAGCTTAGTCACAGGGGCCCCGGATACGCAGTATTTT. Its translation: CASSLVTGAPDTQYF. The whole variable domain, remainder taken from reference TRBV7-9 and TRBJ2-3, is DTGVSQNPRHKITKRGQNVTFRCDPISEHNRLYWYRQTLGQGPEFLTYFQNEAQLEKSRLLSDRFSAERPKGSFSTLEIQRTEQGDSAMYLCASSLVTGAPDTQYFGPGTRLTVL.

This clonotype was seen at least ten times. This sequence joins TRBV12-3 or TRBV12-4 and TRBJ2-3; D remains ambiguous. The ends were cut back, 6 bases at V and 0 bases at J, with 10 bases in the middle. This CDR3 region has 14 residues. The DNA of the CDR3 is TGTGCCAGCAGCTTGGTGGCTAGCACAGATACGCAGTATTTT. As protein: CASSLVASTDTQYF.

This clonotype was detected many times. The chain joins TRBV28 to TRBJ1-1; D is unresolved. V lost 2 bases, J lost 5 bases, and 12 bases lay in between. This CDR3 has 14 amino acids. Per the germline V gene, CDR1 is MDHEN and CDR2 is SYDVKM. The CDR3 DNA reads as TGTGCCAGCAGTTTAAGAATGGACGGGACTGAAGCTTTCTTT. It specifies CASSLRMDGTEAFF.

This clonotype appeared many times. The chain has TRBV30 and TRBJ2-3; 9 nucleotides match TRBD1. The CDR3 consists of 14 residues. Germline CDR1 reads GTSNPN; CDR2 reads SVGIG (reference sequence). V trimming: 8 bases; J trimming: 6 bases; junction bases outside the gene matches: 12. The CDR3 here is CAADRGEAGDTQYF. The DNA of the CDR3 is TGTGCCGCCGACAGGGGGGAAGCAGGGGATACGCAGTATTTT.